The 28 T cell receptor beta chains presented below share a single source sample, sequenced in a study of shared clonotypes between healthy human individuals. Assay: immunoSEQ multiplex PCR; the TCRdb copy retains only in-frame clones and omits some. The sample lists some 490,000 clones, approximately 82% occurring once. The source material was PBMCs. The receptors come from a woman between 40 and 50 years old in good health. Some clones in this sample may be carry-over from other donors' samples.

A few counts support this clone. This sample includes further DNA sequences coding for the same CDR3. This chain joins TRBV27 and TRBJ1-2; D not certain. The CDR3 is 13 residues long. Trimming took 0 bases from V and 4 from J, leaving 6 bases between them. Germline V gives CDR1 MNHEY, CDR2 SMNVEV (reference sequence). The CDR3 nucleotides are TGTGCCAGCAGTTTATCGGGTTCCTATGGCTACACCTTC. Translated, it gives CASSLSGSYGYTF.

On this clone itself: Additional DNA sequences in this sample encode the identical CDR3. This chain joins TRBV18 and TRBJ2-5; no reliable D call. The germline V gene encodes CDR1 KGHSH and CDR2 LQKENI. The CDR3 has 13 residues. V dropped 1 base and J dropped 2 bases, with 5 bases sitting between them. The CDR3 DNA reads TGTGCCAGCTCACCACAGTCTCAAGAGACCCAGTACTTC. It yields the protein CASSPQSQETQYF.

The V gene is TRBV9, the J gene TRBJ1-2, with D possibly matching TRBD1 (6 bases). Germline V gene data show CDR1 as SGDLS and CDR2 as YYNGEE. V shed 3 bases and J shed 2 bases, with 26 bases lying between them. The CDR3 covers 19 residues. Here the CDR3 reads CASSEGEWGGDLLNYGYTF. The CDR3 DNA is TGTGCCAGCAGCGAGGGGGAGTGGGGCGGAGACCTTTTAAACTATGGCTACACCTTC.

The rearrangement joins TRBV28 to TRBJ1-1; unclear D gene. CDR3 length equals 14 residues. V dropped 5 bases and J dropped 1 base, with 11 bases sitting between them. Germline lookup yields CDR1 MDHEN and CDR2 SYDVKM. Written as DNA, the CDR3 is TGTGCCAGCAGTAAAGAGATCTGGAACACTGAAGCTTTCTTT. It encodes CASSKEIWNTEAFF.

J is TRBJ1-5 and V is TRBV28; D gene unclear. Trimming removed 2 bases from V and 9 bases from J, with 8 bases in between. Germline CDR1 MDHEN, CDR2 SYDVKM. The CDR3 runs to 12 residues. The CDR3: CASSLGQWPQHF. CDR3 DNA sequence: TGTGCCAGCAGTTTAGGCCAGTGGCCCCAGCATTTT.

The genes are TRBV2 and TRBJ2-7; 9 bases map to TRBD1. The CDR3 runs to 15 residues. With 6 bases clipped from V and 4 bases from J, the junction kept 10 bases outside the gene matches. The V gene's germline CDR1 is SNHLY and CDR2 FYNNEI. In DNA, the CDR3 is TGTGCCAGCAGGGAGGACAGGGGACACCCTTACGAGCAGTACTTC. Residues: CASREDRGHPYEQYF.

This clone was recorded once. The chain couples TRBV2 to TRBJ1-3; 7 bases line up with TRBD1. The V segment lost 6 bases and the J segment 2 bases; nucleotides outside the gene matches: 1. CDR1 is SNHLY, CDR2 FYNNEI, per germline. The CDR3 covers 13 residues. DNA of the CDR3: TGTGCCAGCAGACAGGGGACTGGAAACACCATATATTTT. Residues: CASRQGTGNTIYF. Filled out from reference TRBV2 and TRBJ1-3, the complete variable domain reads EPEVTQTPSHQVTQMGQEVILRCVPISNHLYFYWYRQILGQKVEFLVSFYNNEISEKSEIFDDQFSVERPDGSNFTLKIRSTKLEDSAMYFCASRQGTGNTIYFGEGSWLTVV.

This chain joins TRBV6-6 and TRBJ2-3; the D gene is possibly TRBD1 (5 bases). Trimming stripped 6 bases from V and 0 bases from J, with 13 bases between. This CDR3 has 15 residues. Germline CDR1 and CDR2: MNHNY and SVGAGI (reference sequence). CDR3 sequence: CASSPIGASTDTQYF. DNA for the CDR3: TGTGCCAGCAGCCCCATTGGGGCCAGCACAGATACGCAGTATTTT.

This chain connects TRBV9 to TRBJ2-2; possible D gene TRBD1, 5 bases. The CDR3 has 17 amino acids. With 0 bases removed from V and 1 base from J, the gap between germline ends came to 13 bases. The germline gives CDR1 SGDLS, CDR2 YYNGEE. The CDR3: CASSVGQKLMNTGELFF. CDR3 bases: TGTGCCAGCAGCGTAGGACAGAAGCTGATGAACACCGGGGAGCTGTTTTTT.

This rearrangement joins TRBV6-1 to TRBJ2-1, with 7 positions matching TRBD2. In germline, CDR1 is MNHNS, CDR2 SASEGT. The CDR3 has 16 residues. V lost 1 base, J lost 4 bases, and 7 bases stayed unmatched. The CDR3 DNA reads TGTGCCAGCAGTGAAGTCGGGGCAGCGGGGTACAATGAGCAGTTCTTC. Protein: CASSEVGAAGYNEQFF.

This rearrangement joins TRBV5-1 to TRBJ2-5; 8 nucleotides line up with TRBD2. V shed 4 bases and J 2 bases; nucleotides not matched to a gene: 7. CDR3 length: 15 amino acids. Germline V gene lookup returns CDR1 SGHRS and CDR2 YFSETQ. DNA for the CDR3: TGCGCCAGCAGCCCCAGCTTAGCGGGGCAAGAGACCCAGTACTTC. Translation: CASSPSLAGQETQYF.

The V gene is TRBV7-2, the J gene TRBJ2-7; the D gene is possibly TRBD2 (6 bases). The CDR3 runs to 15 residues. The germline CDR1 and CDR2 sequences are SGHTA and FQGNSA. V lost 5 bases to trimming and J lost 0 bases, with 14 bases between them. The CDR3 region is CASSHAGRSSYEQYF. In DNA form, the CDR3 reads TGTGCCAGCAGCCACGCGGGGAGGAGCTCCTACGAGCAGTACTTC.

This clone is a singleton in its sample. The rearrangement uses TRBV5-6 and TRBJ2-2; TRBD2 agrees at 11 bases. CDR1 is SGHDT, CDR2 YYEEEE, per germline. V lost 4 bases, J lost 3 bases, and 14 bases stayed unmatched. This CDR3 has 19 amino acids. The CDR3 nucleotides are TGTGCCAGCAGCCCCACTAGCGGGAGATCCCCCGTTGACACCGGGGAGCTGTTTTTT. Amino acid sequence: CASSPTSGRSPVDTGELFF.

The chain combines TRBV28 with TRBJ1-2; 8 bases map to TRBD1. The CDR3 spans 15 residues. The germline CDR1 and CDR2 sequences are MDHEN and SYDVKM. V gave up 5 bases and J gave up 8 bases; unmatched junction bases: 13. This chain's CDR3 is CASSPHSGTGGGYTF. CDR3 sequence (DNA): TGTGCCAGCAGTCCCCATTCCGGGACAGGAGGCGGCTACACCTTC.

The chain links TRBV5-1 to TRBJ1-6, with a weak D call TRBD1 (5 bases). The CDR3 loop spans 13 amino acids. The germline V gene has CDR1 SGHRS and CDR2 YFSETQ. The germline V and J ends were trimmed by 3 bases and 7 bases, with 8 bases remaining between them. The CDR3 DNA sequence: TGCGCCAGCAGCTCGGGACCGAATTCACCCCTCCACTTT. Amino acids: CASSSGPNSPLHF. The whole variable domain, remainder taken from reference TRBV5-1 and TRBJ1-6, is KAGVTQTPRYLIKTRGQQVTLSCSPISGHRSVSWYQQTPGQGLQFLFEYFSETQRNKGNFPGRFSGRQFSNSRSEMNVSTLELGDSALYLCASSSGPNSPLHFGNGTRLTVT.

The rearrangement uses TRBV30 and TRBJ2-1, with TRBD2 matching 11 bases. The V segment lost 2 bases and the J segment 1 base; nucleotides outside the gene matches: 4. The CDR3 extends over 16 amino acids. The germline CDR1 and CDR2 sequences are GTSNPN and SVGIG (reference sequence). This CDR3 is CAWSLAGGVSYNEQFF. The CDR3 region has the DNA TGTGCCTGGAGTCTAGCGGGAGGAGTTTCCTACAATGAGCAGTTCTTC.

The V gene is TRBV19, the J gene TRBJ2-7; D remains unclear. Germline-derived CDR1 and CDR2 are LNHDA and SQIVND (reference sequence). The CDR3 consists of 12 residues. The V and J ends lost 7 bases and 7 bases respectively, with 14 bases between them. CDR3: CASMADSREQYF. CDR3 DNA: TGTGCCAGTATGGCGGATTCCAGGGAGCAGTACTTC.

V gene TRBV4-3 combines with J gene TRBJ2-2; 7 nucleotides align to TRBD2. V dropped 1 base and J dropped 0; count of bases not matched to a gene: 2. The CDR3 loop spans 16 amino acids. Germline V gene sequence: CDR1 LGHNA, CDR2 YSLEER. The CDR3, as DNA: TGCGCCAGCAGCCAAGGGGACTACTCGAACACCGGGGAGCTGTTTTTT. It specifies CASSQGDYSNTGELFF.

V gene TRBV4-1 combines with J gene TRBJ2-1, with a tentative D call TRBD2 (5 bases). V lost 5 bases and J 4 bases, leaving 24 bases between the germline ends. CDR1 MGHRA and CDR2 YSYEKL come from the germline V gene. This CDR3 is built from 18 residues. CDR3 protein: CASSTRPPLVRSYNEQFF. The CDR3 DNA sequence: TGCGCCAGCAGCACCCGGCCCCCACTAGTCAGGAGTTACAATGAGCAGTTCTTC.

This rearrangement joins TRBV6-5 to TRBJ2-3; D tentatively reads TRBD1 or TRBD2 (5 bases each). Germline V gene sequence: CDR1 MNHEY, CDR2 SVGAGI. With 4 bases removed from V and 5 bases from J, the gap between germline ends came to 7 bases. The CDR3 has 12 residues. This chain's CDR3 is CASSSGGDTQYF. The CDR3 nucleotides are TGTGCCAGCAGTTCTGGGGGAGATACGCAGTATTTT.

V usage is TRBV30 and J usage is TRBJ2-7; 8 positions agree with TRBD2. The CDR3 runs to 12 residues. Germline trimming cut 8 bases from V and 1 base from J; bases unmatched to any gene: 4. The V gene's germline CDR1 is GTSNPN and CDR2 SVGIG (reference sequence). The CDR3 nucleotides read TGTGCCGGGGCGGGGGGATCCTACGAGCAGTACTTC. This translates into CAGAGGSYEQYF.

The rearrangement joins TRBV2 to TRBJ2-1; either TRBD1 or TRBD2 may supply D (5 bases each). The CDR3 contains 16 residues. The germline V gene has CDR1 SNHLY and CDR2 FYNNEI. V was shortened by 2 bases and J by 7 bases, with 18 bases between the two germline ends. In nucleotides, the CDR3 is TGTGCCAGCAGTGAATTACAAGCCCGGGGCCTAAATGAGCAGTTCTTC. Encoded protein: CASSELQARGLNEQFF.

CDR3 sequence (DNA): TGTGCCAGCGCCAGTCCGGACAGTCCTAATCAGCCCCAGCATTTT. Its translation: CASASPDSPNQPQHF. The V call is TRBV28, the J call TRBJ1-5; D is possibly TRBD1 (6 bases). CDR1 and CDR2 (germline): MDHEN, SYDVKM. V lost 8 bases and J 4 bases, leaving 18 bases between the germline ends. The CDR3 loop spans 15 amino acids.

V is TRBV4-1 and J is TRBJ2-7; D is undetermined. Trimming cost V 1 base and J 0 bases, with 10 bases left between them. Germline CDR1 reads MGHRA; CDR2 reads YSYEKL. The CDR3 runs 15 residues. CDR3 residues: CASSQVGPSSYEQYF. Here the CDR3 DNA reads TGCGCCAGCAGCCAAGTAGGGCCCTCCTCCTACGAGCAGTACTTC.

DNA for the CDR3: TGTGCCAGCAGTGAGGATATGAACACTGAAGCTTTCTTT. Its protein is CASSEDMNTEAFF. The chain combines TRBV6-4 with TRBJ1-1; the D is unclear. The V gene lost 3 bases and the J gene lost 0 bases, with 5 bases spanning the gap. Germline loops: CDR1 MRHNA, CDR2 SNTAGT. The CDR3 sequence is 13 residues long.

This chain uses TRBV6-5 with TRBJ1-5; D gene ambiguous. There are 15 residues in the CDR3. V dropped 4 bases and J dropped 4 bases, with 14 bases sitting between them. Germline V gives CDR1 MNHEY, CDR2 SVGAGI. The CDR3 here is CASSLSGEGNQPQHF. The CDR3 DNA reads as TGTGCCAGCAGTTTGAGTGGTGAAGGAAATCAGCCCCAGCATTTT.

In its sample, this clone was seen a few times. The chain's CDR3 is CASSPLRPNYGYTF. In nucleotides, the CDR3 is TGTGCCAGCAGCCCTCTGAGGCCTAACTATGGCTACACCTTC. V and J are TRBV6-6 and TRBJ1-2; D gene ambiguous. CDR3 length: 14 residues. Germline V gene sequence: CDR1 MNHNY, CDR2 SVGAGI (reference sequence). V was trimmed by 6 bases and J by 0 bases, leaving 11 bases between them.

This clone was counted a few times. The V call is TRBV2, the J call TRBJ1-1; D is perhaps TRBD1 (6 bases). V was cut by 7 bases and J by 6 bases, with 18 bases left in between. This CDR3 region has 14 residues. The germline V gene has CDR1 SNHLY and CDR2 FYNNEI. The CDR3 reads CASTLRGGGSEAFF. DNA of the CDR3: TGTGCCAGCACCTTACGAGGGGGAGGTTCTGAAGCTTTCTTT.